This T cell receptor beta chain was observed in a study of T-cell reconstitution after alpha-beta-depleted transplantation in children. Unique molecular identifiers were built into the TCRbeta library. TCRdb recomputed calls from the PCR reads with MiXCR, one row per CDR3 protein. Of about 980,000 distinct CDR3 sequences listed, less than 30% are singletons. CDR3 length: 15 residues. Trimming cost V 4 bases and J 2 bases; bases outside gene matches: 4. Germline CDR1 and CDR2: SGHTA and FQGNSA. Details on this clonotype: Its matching antigen is unknown.

Notes on the study in general: Diversity and T-cell counts at one year after transplant derived mostly from new T cells.

This chain uses TRBV7-2 with TRBJ2-7; 11 bases are shared with TRBD2. The sample consisted of PBMCs, mostly from graft donor cells, taken 360 days after TCRalphabeta/CD19-depleted stem cell transplant. This TCR derives from a boy less than two years old who had a stem cell transplant for SCID, so the T cells may come from the graft donor. The CDR3 nucleotides read TGTGCCAGCAGCTCCCTAGCGGGGGGCCCCTACGAGCAGTACTTC. Translating gives CASSSLAGGPYEQYF.